This T cell receptor beta chain was identified in a study of cytomegalovirus exposure and HLA in healthy donors. Study-level background: One earlier analysis, a look at approximately 180 million T cells, found fewer than 140 million unique TCR beta sequences. General study findings and limits: Later analysis identified a missense DCLRE1C variant that was linked to TCR beta V- and J-gene trimming.

Amplification used 60 Vbeta primers and 13 Jbeta primers. Sequencing used immunoSEQ multiplex PCR; TCRdb keeps in-frame clones, though not all of them. The sample has fewer than 150,000 clones; around 77% are singletons. The CDR3 covers 13 residues. The germline V gene encodes CDR1 SGDLS and CDR2 YYNGEE. Unmatched junction bases numbered 5, after V lost 0 bases and J lost 10 bases. A note on this clone: Antigen unknown.

The chain joins TRBV9 to TRBJ1-1, with TRBD1 matching 8 bases. The sequence came from a woman aged 45-60 years in good health and CMV-seronegative. Sequences were obtained from PBMCs. The CDR3 loop reads CASSVGTGRAAFF. In DNA, the CDR3 is TGTGCCAGCAGCGTAGGGACAGGGCGGGCAGCTTTCTTT.